This TCR beta chain was observed in a study of T cells in severe cutaneous drug reactions. The wider study: Blister fluids or cells and PBMC were collected from patients in acute or recovery stage.

The germline V gene encodes CDR1 ENHRY and CDR2 SYGVKD. The CDR3 extends over 13 amino acids. Carbamazepine had induced Stevens-Johnson syndrome or toxic epidermal necrolysis in the sequenced donors. This clonotype registers medium-sized (0.01 to 0.1%) by frequency. TCR subtype-specific primers in iRepertoire multiplex PCR prepared libraries for bulk and single-cell sequencing. TCRdb reprocessed the multiplex PCR reads and reports one entry per CDR3 protein, with no DNA. Its table records roughly 1,500 distinct CDR3 sequences. Sequencing was done on a sample of cells from a skin blister. The chain combines TRBV10-3 with TRBJ1-1; as DNA is missing, the TRBD1 call by TCRdb cannot be tested. The sequence came from a human donor with a severe cutaneous adverse drug reaction. CDR3 in amino acids: CAISESGGTEAFF.